These 28 T cell receptor beta chains were sequenced from one sample in a study of read filtering for tumor transcriptome and immune sequencing. The library was built from about 400 ng RNA with molecular barcoded adaptors for alpha/delta and beta/gamma chains. TCRdb independently ran MiXCR on the reads; one entry per CDR3 protein. The repertoire consists of around 60,000 distinct CDR3 sequences, with about a fifth occurring once and the leading ten covering roughly 13%. The specimen was a population of CD138-negative cells sorted from bone marrow. The receptors originated from a donor at least 40 years old with multiple myeloma.

The V and J genes are TRBV23-1 and TRBJ1-4, with D possibly TRBD1 on 5 matching bases. TRBV23-1 counts as an open reading frame of uncertain function. The V and J ends lost 10 bases and 13 bases respectively, with 19 bases between them. The CDR3 totals 12 residues. CDR3 sequence: CAKTGNKGRLFF. In nucleotides, the CDR3 is TGCGCCAAAACAGGAAATAAGGGAAGACTGTTTTTT.

This clonotype was counted only a few times. A much larger clone differs from this one at a single base, so this may be a read error. This chain links TRBV5-1 with TRBJ2-7; the match to TRBD2 covers 7 bases. From germline, CDR1 is SGHRS and CDR2 YFSETQ. CDR3 length equals 15 residues. Here the CDR3 reads CAGSLLSGVSYEQYF. The CDR3 DNA follows: TGCGCCGGCAGCTTGTTAAGCGGGGTCTCCTACGAGCAGTACTTC.

This clonotype was counted ten times or more. This chain links TRBV5-1 with TRBJ2-5, with D perhaps TRBD2 (6 bases). V lost 0 bases to trimming and J lost 5 bases, with 14 bases between them. From germline, CDR1 is SGHRS and CDR2 YFSETQ. The length of the CDR3 is 15 residues. For the CDR3, the DNA is TGCGCCAGCAGCTTGGCGGGAGACCTTGGGGAGACCCAGTACTTC. It yields the protein CASSLAGDLGETQYF.

This clonotype was seen more than once but under ten times. The V call is TRBV6-5, the J call TRBJ2-3; TRBD1 agrees at 7 bases. CDR1 and CDR2 from the germline V gene are MNHEY and SVGAGI. J was trimmed by 3 bases and V by 6 bases; bases with no gene match: 6. This CDR3 contains 14 residues. As DNA, the CDR3 is TGTGCCAGCAGACAGGGGTCAGTGACAGATACGCAGTATTTT. This sequence encodes CASRQGSVTDTQYF.

This clonotype appeared many times. The J gene is TRBJ2-1, the V gene TRBV29-1, with TRBD2 matching over 7 bases. The CDR3 runs to 10 residues. Trimming cost V 7 bases and J 9 bases; bases outside gene matches: 3. CDR1 is SQVTM, CDR2 ANQGSEA, per germline. This CDR3 is CSGGGSEQFF. CDR3 in DNA: TGCAGCGGGGGAGGGTCTGAGCAGTTCTTC.

Ten or more counts support this clonotype. This chain links TRBV15 with TRBJ2-3, with D maybe TRBD1 (6 bases). CDR1 is LNHNV and CDR2 is YYDKDF in the germline V gene (reference sequence). Trimming stripped 0 bases from V and 2 bases from J, with 12 bases between. The CDR3 runs to 16 residues. This CDR3 is CATSRDLGQITDTQYF. CDR3 nucleotides: TGTGCCACCAGCAGAGATCTAGGACAGATCACAGATACGCAGTATTTT. The full variable domain, in which reference TRBV15 and TRBJ2-3 provide the parts outside the CDR3, is DAMVIQNPRYQVTQFGKPVTLSCSQTLNHNVMYWYQQKSSQAPKLLFHYYDKDFNNEADTPDNFQSRRPNTSFCFLDIRSPGLGDTAMYLCATSRDLGQITDTQYFGPGTRLTVL.

Points on this clonotype: A much bigger clone sits one base away, suggesting this may be a read error. V and J are TRBV5-4 and TRBJ2-3; D may be TRBD1 or TRBD2 (7 bases each). In germline, CDR1 is SGHNT, CDR2 YYREEE (reference sequence). The CDR3 is 15 residues long. CDR3 nucleotides: TGTGCCAGCGGCTTCTCGCAGGGAGGGACAGATATGCAGTATTTT. It is translated as CASGFSQGGTDMQYF.

This clonotype came up many times. The chain is built from TRBV19 and TRBJ1-5; TRBD1 matches at 10 bases. Germline CDR1 reads LNHDA; CDR2 reads SQIVND (reference sequence). The ends lost 5 bases at V and 4 bases at J; junction bases unmatched: 5. CDR3 length: 15 amino acids. The DNA for the CDR3 is TGTGCCAGTAGTGCCCCGGGACAGGGGAATCAGCCCCAGCATTTT. Amino acid sequence: CASSAPGQGNQPQHF.

This clonotype was seen repeatedly, ten times or more. The chain carries TRBV20-1 and TRBJ2-2; the D gene could be TRBD1 or TRBD2 (6 bases each). The CDR3 length is 19 residues. Trimming took off 0 bases at V and 0 bases at J, with 20 bases between the two ends. Looked up from germline, CDR1 is DFQATT and CDR2 is SNEGSKA (reference sequence). CDR3 loop: CSARDLRGRGTTNTGELFF. The CDR3 region has the DNA TGCAGTGCTAGAGATCTCAGGGGTCGCGGGACAACGAACACCGGGGAGCTGTTTTTT.

The rearrangement uses TRBV28 and TRBJ2-7, with a weak D call TRBD2 (6 bases). V was shortened by 7 bases and J by 2 bases, with 15 bases between the two germline ends. Germline CDR1 MDHEN, CDR2 SYDVKM. The CDR3 length is 14 residues. CDR3 nucleotides: TGTGCCAGCACAAGCACGGGACTCACCTACGAGCAGTACTTC. Amino acid sequence: CASTSTGLTYEQYF.

This clonotype counts as medium-sized. The rearrangement links TRBV24-1 to TRBJ2-1, with TRBD1 matching over 10 bases. This CDR3 has 17 amino acids. J gave up 5 bases and V 3 bases, and 9 bases lay outside the gene matches. Germline V lookup: CDR1 KGHDR, CDR2 SFDVKD. CDR3 coding DNA: TGTGCCACCAGTGATCCCTCTCGACAGGGGGCCAACAATGAGCAGTTCTTC. This gives the protein CATSDPSRQGANNEQFF.

This clonotype was counted many times. This sequence joins TRBV28 and TRBJ2-6, with unresolved D. The germline V gene encodes CDR1 MDHEN and CDR2 SYDVKM. This CDR3 spans 16 amino acids. Trimming took 5 bases from V and 0 from J, leaving 11 bases between them. For the CDR3, the DNA is TGTGCCAGCAGTCGACGATCGGACTCTGGGGCCAACGTCCTGACTTTC. Protein: CASSRRSDSGANVLTF.

This chain connects TRBV5-1 to TRBJ1-1; D call uncertain. Germline CDR1 and CDR2: SGHRS and YFSETQ. This CDR3 comprises 13 residues. Trimming took off 7 bases at V and 5 bases at J, with 15 bases between the two ends. CDR3 nucleotide sequence: TGCGCCAGCTGCGTGACCGTTCAAACTGAAGCTTTCTTT. This sequence encodes CASCVTVQTEAFF.

On this clonotype itself: One base away lies a much larger clone, so this may be a sequencing read error. The chain couples TRBV5-1 to TRBJ1-1; D gene unclear. The length of the CDR3 is 13 residues. CDR1 SGHRS and CDR2 YFSETQ come from the germline V gene. CDR3 nucleotide sequence: TGCGCCAACAGCGTCCAAGCGAACACTGAAGCTTTCTTT. Translating gives CANSVQANTEAFF. The full variable domain, with the rest looked up from reference TRBV5-1 and TRBJ1-1, is KAGVTQTPRYLIKTRGQQVTLSCSPISGHRSVSWYQQTPGQGLQFLFEYFSETQRNKGNFPGRFSGRQFSNSRSEMNVSTLELGDSALYLCANSVQANTEAFFGQGTRLTVV.

Points on this clonotype: A much larger clone differs from this one at a single base, so this may be a read error. This chain uses TRBV10-3 with TRBJ2-3; TRBD1 matches at 8 bases. Germline CDR1 is ENHRY and CDR2 is SYGVKD. The CDR3 covers 15 residues. V lost 4 bases, J lost 4 bases, and 7 bases stayed unmatched. The CDR3 loop is CAISAQTGAADTQYF. The CDR3 DNA reads as TGTGCCATCAGTGCACAGACAGGGGCGGCAGATACGCAGTATTTT.

This clonotype was observed many times. V gene TRBV19 combines with J gene TRBJ2-1; D call uncertain. The CDR3 contains 14 residues. With 3 bases removed from V and 5 bases from J, the gap between germline ends came to 11 bases. CDR1 is LNHDA and CDR2 is SQIVND in the germline V gene (reference sequence). The CDR3 nucleotides read TGTGCCAGTAGTATTGTCGGCAGCAACAATGAGCAGTTCTTC. This sequence encodes CASSIVGSNNEQFF.

Of note for this clonotype: This may be a read error, as it is one base from a much larger clone. CDR3 nucleotides: TGTGCCAGCAGTACCAGGGTTGAAAAACTGCTTTTT. Translation: CASSTRVEKLLF. The rearrangement uses TRBV28 and TRBJ1-4; TRBD1 is a possible D gene (5 bases). The CDR3 is made up of 12 amino acids. The germline CDR1 and CDR2 sequences are MDHEN and SYDVKM.

In its sample, this clonotype was seen many times. The V and J genes are TRBV11-2 and TRBJ2-5; D is uncertain. The CDR3 sequence is 15 residues long. Trimming took off 8 bases at V and 0 bases at J, with 16 bases between the two ends. Germline V lookup: CDR1 SGHAT, CDR2 FQNNGV. The CDR3, as DNA: TGTGCCAGCGGCAGGAGTATCGGGTACCAAGAGACCCAGTACTTC. It encodes CASGRSIGYQETQYF.

This clonotype has at least ten counts. The gene calls are TRBV28 and TRBJ2-6, with no clear D. The CDR3 consists of 15 residues. From germline, CDR1 is MDHEN and CDR2 SYDVKM. V was pared by 3 bases and J by 2 bases, with 8 bases between. The CDR3 sequence: CASSFVGAGANVLTF. DNA for the CDR3: TGTGCCAGCAGTTTTGTGGGTGCTGGGGCCAACGTCCTGACTTTC. Variable domain in full (rest from reference TRBV28 and TRBJ2-6): DVKVTQSSRYLVKRTGEKVFLECVQDMDHENMFWYRQDPGLGLRLIYFSYDVKMKEKGDIPEGYSVSREKKERFSLILESASTNQTSMYLCASSFVGAGANVLTFGAGSRLTVL.

At least ten counts were recorded for this clonotype. V gene TRBV28 combines with J gene TRBJ2-5, with D possibly being TRBD1 (6 bases). Trimming took off 5 bases at V and 4 bases at J, with 14 bases between the two ends. This CDR3 region has 14 residues. CDR1 is MDHEN and CDR2 is SYDVKM in the germline V gene. The CDR3 DNA sequence: TGTGCCAGCAGTAGGCCCGGGACAATAGAGACCCAGTACTTC. Translation gives CASSRPGTIETQYF.

Many counts were recorded for this clonotype. J is TRBJ2-3 and V is TRBV12-3 or TRBV12-4, with 7 positions matching TRBD2. This CDR3 has 17 residues. V dropped 5 bases and J dropped 2; count of bases not matched to a gene: 13. Here the CDR3 reads CASSPRGLAGFTDTQYF. The CDR3 bases are TGTGCCAGCAGTCCTCGGGGGTTAGCGGGTTTCACAGATACGCAGTATTTT.

This clonotype has at least ten counts. The chain links TRBV10-2 to TRBJ2-2, with D possibly TRBD2 on 6 matching bases. CDR1 is WSHSY, CDR2 SAAADI, per germline. CDR3 length equals 16 residues. V gave up 3 bases and J gave up 5 bases, with 16 bases separating them. The CDR3 nucleotides read TGCGCCAGCAGTGATCGACTCGGTGCGGGGACCGGGGAGCTGTTTTTT. Encoded protein: CASSDRLGAGTGELFF.

This clonotype was observed a few times. The rearrangement joins TRBV28 to TRBJ1-5, with D maybe TRBD1 (5 bases). This CDR3 is built from 15 residues. The V end lost 6 bases, the J end lost 0 bases, and 12 bases lay between the germline ends. Germline lookup yields CDR1 MDHEN and CDR2 SYDVKM. CDR3 bases: TGTGCCAGCAGACCACAGGTTTTTAGCAATCAGCCCCAGCATTTT. Amino acids: CASRPQVFSNQPQHF.

There are many counts of this clonotype. The chain's CDR3 is CATSVRNTGELFF. DNA of the CDR3: TGTGCCACCAGTGTTCGGAACACCGGGGAGCTGTTTTTT. The genes are TRBV24-1 and TRBJ2-2; D not certain. CDR1 is KGHDR, CDR2 SFDVKD, per germline. Deletions cut 5 bases from V and 1 base from J, with 4 bases between. The CDR3 totals 13 residues.

On this clonotype: One base away lies a much larger clone, so this may be a sequencing read error. This chain connects TRBV6-1 to TRBJ2-2; D gene ambiguous. Germline V CDR1 and CDR2: MNHNS, SASEGT. This CDR3 contains 13 residues. The V and J ends lost 8 bases and 15 bases respectively, with 22 bases between them. The CDR3 DNA reads as TGTGCCAGCTGCCTCCGGGCTCAATATCGGTTGTTTTTT. This codes for CASCLRAQYRLFF.

This clonotype was seen repeatedly, ten times or more. The chain couples TRBV20-1 to TRBJ1-4; no clear D. CDR3 length: 13 residues. Germline lookup yields CDR1 DFQATT and CDR2 SNEGSKA (reference sequence). Deletions cut 3 bases from V and 2 bases from J, with 7 bases between. The CDR3: CSARSSTNEKLFF. The CDR3 region has the DNA TGCAGTGCTAGGAGTAGCACTAATGAAAAACTGTTTTTT.

In this sample, this clonotype turned up many times. J is TRBJ2-3 and V is TRBV6-2 or TRBV6-3, with no clear D. The CDR3 consists of 14 residues. The V gene's germline CDR1 is MNHEY and CDR2 SVGEGT. V lost 3 bases, J lost 6 bases, and 13 bases lay in between. The CDR3 region has the DNA TGTGCCAGCAGTTATTCCCCTGCCCAGGATACGCAGTATTTT. Translating gives CASSYSPAQDTQYF.

This clonotype was counted ten times or more. The rearrangement uses TRBV7-3 and TRBJ2-1, with 7 nucleotides matching TRBD1. This CDR3 is 15 amino acids long. Germline values: CDR1 SGHTA, CDR2 FQGTGA. With V trimmed by 5 bases and J by 8 bases, 12 bases remained unmatched. CDR3 sequence: CASSDTGDGFHEQFF. The CDR3 DNA is TGTGCCAGCAGCGATACAGGGGACGGGTTCCATGAGCAGTTCTTC.